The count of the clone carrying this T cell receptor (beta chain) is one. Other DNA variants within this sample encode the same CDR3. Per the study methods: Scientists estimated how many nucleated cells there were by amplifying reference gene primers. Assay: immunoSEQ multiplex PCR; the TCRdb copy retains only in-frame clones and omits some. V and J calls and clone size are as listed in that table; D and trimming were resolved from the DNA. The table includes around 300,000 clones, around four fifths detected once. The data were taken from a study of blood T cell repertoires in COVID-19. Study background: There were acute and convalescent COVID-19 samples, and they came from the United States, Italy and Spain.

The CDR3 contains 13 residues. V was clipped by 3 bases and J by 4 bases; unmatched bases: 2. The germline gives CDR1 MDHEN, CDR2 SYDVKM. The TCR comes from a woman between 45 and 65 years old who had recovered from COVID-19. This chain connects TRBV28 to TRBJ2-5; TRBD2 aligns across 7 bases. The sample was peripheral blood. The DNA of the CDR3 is TGTGCCAGCAGTTTGGGGGGGGGAGAGACCCAGTACTTC. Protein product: CASSLGGGETQYF.